Sequencing of this T cell receptor (beta chain) was carried out in a study of T cell changes during pregnancy in multiple sclerosis. The length of the CDR3 is 15 residues. V gave up 0 bases and J gave up 7 bases, with 13 bases separating them. Germline-derived CDR1 and CDR2 are MNHNS and SASEGT. The method was immunoSEQ multiplex PCR; TCRdb's version includes in-frame clones alone and lacks a portion of them. This table has around 100,000 clones, 85% to 95% appearing once. This TCR derives from a female donor with multiple sclerosis, enrolled in a pregnancy study. This chain uses TRBV6-1 with TRBJ1-5; TRBD1 is a possible D gene (5 bases). Specimen: peripheral blood, collected after pregnancy. The CDR3 region is CASSEARLGAQPQHF. In nucleotides, the CDR3 is TGTGCCAGCAGTGAAGCAAGACTTGGGGCGCAGCCCCAGCATTTT.